What follows are 32 T cell receptor beta chains derived from one specimen sequenced in a study of T cell changes during pregnancy in multiple sclerosis. TCRdb's copy holds only in-frame clones and misses some; the assay was immunoSEQ multiplex PCR. Of 20,000 to 25,000 clones in the sample, approximately 84% are singletons; the top ten hold approximately 7.7%. The input for sequencing was CD8+ T cells from peripheral blood mononuclear cells, taken after pregnancy. These receptors originate from a female donor with multiple sclerosis, enrolled in a pregnancy study.

The chain couples TRBV4-1 to TRBJ1-2; 8 nucleotides line up with TRBD1. V was pared by 4 bases and J by 8 bases, with 9 bases of the junction left unmatched. The CDR3 spans 14 residues. Germline V lookup: CDR1 MGHRA, CDR2 YSYEKL. The CDR3 coding sequence is TGCGCCAGCAGCCTAAACGGACAGGGACGAGGCTACACCTTC. The encoded protein is CASSLNGQGRGYTF.

This clone was counted once. The chain is built from TRBV5-1 and TRBJ2-7; 7 bases fit TRBD1. Germline V CDR1 and CDR2: SGHRS, YFSETQ. The CDR3 spans 13 residues. V gave up 4 bases and J gave up 0 bases; unmatched junction bases: 1. The CDR3 bases are TGCGCCAGCAGCGACAGGGTCTCCTACGAGCAGTACTTC. Translating gives CASSDRVSYEQYF.

The V gene is TRBV5-5, the J gene TRBJ2-1; perhaps TRBD1 as D (6 bases). Trimming cost V 2 bases and J 12 bases, with 15 bases left between them. The CDR3 is 13 amino acids. Germline-derived CDR1 and CDR2 are SGHKS and YYEKEE (reference sequence). The DNA for the CDR3 is TGTGCCAGCAGCTTAGCACAGGGCCGTTGGCAGTTCTTC. Residues: CASSLAQGRWQFF.

The rearrangement uses TRBV6-5 and TRBJ1-4; D perhaps matches TRBD1 (6 bases). Germline CDR1 is MNHEY and CDR2 is SVGAGI. V was trimmed by 1 base and J by 8 bases, leaving 11 bases between them. CDR3 size: 14 residues. CDR3 in amino acids: CASSYLGGGEKLFF. The CDR3 region has the DNA TGTGCCAGCAGTTACTTAGGGGGAGGGGAAAAACTGTTTTTT.

The chain links TRBV19 to TRBJ2-6; tentatively, D is TRBD2 (6 bases). CDR1 is LNHDA, CDR2 SQIVND, per germline (reference sequence). The length of the CDR3 is 13 residues. V was trimmed by 7 bases and J by 15 bases, leaving 19 bases between them. CDR3 bases: TGTGCCAGTACTCCCTGGGAGGCCGGAGACCTGACTTTC. It encodes CASTPWEAGDLTF.

The chain links TRBV29-1 to TRBJ1-2; TRBD1 aligns across 12 bases. CDR1 and CDR2 (germline): SQVTM, ANQGSEA. This CDR3 is 16 amino acids long. After removal of 5 bases from V and 6 bases from J, the junction contained 13 bases not matched to a gene. The CDR3 loop reads CSVPAGQGAFSNGYTF. CDR3 nucleotides: TGCAGCGTTCCCGCGGGACAGGGGGCCTTTTCTAATGGCTACACCTTC.

The V gene is TRBV2, the J gene TRBJ2-7; D ambiguous. Trimming stripped 4 bases from V and 1 base from J, with 8 bases between. Germline-derived CDR1 and CDR2 are SNHLY and FYNNEI. This CDR3 is built from 13 residues. In DNA, the CDR3 is TGTGCCAGCAGTGGCAGGTTTTCCTACGAGCAGTACTTC. Its protein is CASSGRFSYEQYF.

The rearrangement uses TRBV6-1 and TRBJ1-3; 7 nucleotides match TRBD1. V dropped 4 bases and J dropped 4; count of bases not matched to a gene: 4. In germline, CDR1 is MNHNS, CDR2 SASEGT. The CDR3 is made up of 14 amino acids. CDR3: CASSAQGSGNTIYF. In DNA, the CDR3 is TGTGCCAGCAGTGCACAGGGGTCAGGAAACACCATATATTTT.

DNA of the CDR3: TGTGCCAGCAGCCCTCGACAGGGTGTAATTGAGGCTTTCTTT. Translation: CASSPRQGVIEAFF. V and J are TRBV9 and TRBJ1-1, with TRBD1 matching 7 bases. Trimming removed 4 bases from V and 11 bases from J; junction bases left unmatched: 14. Germline lookup yields CDR1 SGDLS and CDR2 YYNGEE. The CDR3 spans 14 residues.

The chain employs TRBV14 and TRBJ2-7; possibly TRBD1 for D (5 bases). V gave up 1 base and J gave up 4 bases, with 11 bases separating them. Looked up from germline, CDR1 is SGHDN and CDR2 is FVKESK. The length of the CDR3 is 14 residues. This CDR3 is CASSQGPDSYEQYF. The CDR3 DNA is TGTGCCAGCAGCCAAGGCCCCGACAGTTACGAGCAGTACTTC.

The chain uses TRBV5-1 and TRBJ2-7, with TRBD1 as a possible D gene (5 bases). Trimming removed 2 bases from V and 6 bases from J, with 15 bases in between. CDR1 and CDR2 (germline): SGHRS, YFSETQ. The CDR3 totals 14 residues. For the CDR3, the DNA is TGCGCCAGCAGCTTTAAGGGGCATCACATCGAGCAGTACTTC. Translating gives CASSFKGHHIEQYF.

The chain's CDR3 is CASSQGRYTGELFF. CDR3 sequence (DNA): TGTGCCAGCAGCCAAGGCCGGTACACCGGGGAGCTGTTTTTT. The J gene is TRBJ2-2, the V gene TRBV14; no reliable D call. Trimming cost V 1 base and J 3 bases, with 6 bases left between them. From germline, CDR1 is SGHDN and CDR2 FVKESK. CDR3 size: 14 residues.

This clone was observed a handful of times. This chain joins TRBV5-1 and TRBJ1-2, with 8 bases matching TRBD1. Trimming cost V 2 bases and J 4 bases; bases outside gene matches: 4. This CDR3 region has 14 residues. Germline V gene sequence: CDR1 SGHRS, CDR2 YFSETQ. CDR3 in DNA: TGCGCCAGCAGCTTTGACAGGGGAGCCTATGGCTACACCTTC. Its protein product is CASSFDRGAYGYTF.

This clone showed up just once. This CDR3 reads CASSLSKGLAGGVNEQFF. The CDR3 nucleotides are TGTGCCAGCAGTTTATCCAAAGGACTAGCGGGAGGAGTCAATGAGCAGTTCTTC. This sequence joins TRBV28 and TRBJ2-1; 14 bases line up with TRBD2. Germline V CDR1 and CDR2: MDHEN, SYDVKM. Trimming at V came to 1 base and at J to 6 bases, leaving 8 bases not matched to a gene. The CDR3 runs 18 residues. Using reference TRBV28 and TRBJ2-1 for the parts outside the CDR3, the full variable domain is DVKVTQSSRYLVKRTGEKVFLECVQDMDHENMFWYRQDPGLGLRLIYFSYDVKMKEKGDIPEGYSVSREKKERFSLILESASTNQTSMYLCASSLSKGLAGGVNEQFFGPGTRLTVL.

This clone was observed a single time. This chain links TRBV5-6 with TRBJ1-6; D gene uncertain. Germline-derived CDR1 and CDR2 are SGHDT and YYEEEE. This CDR3 is built from 16 residues. Between the trimmed V and J ends, which lost 4 bases and 0 bases, there was a span of 11 bases. As DNA, the CDR3 is TGTGCCAGCAGCCCCATAGAGAGCTCCTATAATTCACCCCTCCACTTT. Amino acid sequence: CASSPIESSYNSPLHF.

This clone has just a few counts. V gene TRBV30 combines with J gene TRBJ1-1; 7 nucleotides match TRBD1. Germline lookup yields CDR1 GTSNPN and CDR2 SVGIG (reference sequence). V shed 2 bases and J 0 bases; nucleotides not matched to a gene: 6. The CDR3 contains 15 residues. The CDR3 loop is CAWSTGTEVNTEAFF. CDR3 in DNA: TGTGCCTGGAGTACCGGGACAGAAGTGAACACTGAAGCTTTCTTT.

V and J are TRBV5-1 and TRBJ1-1; no reliable D call. CDR1 is SGHRS, CDR2 YFSETQ, per germline. CDR3 length: 14 amino acids. V lost 3 bases and J lost 2, with 11 bases in between. The CDR3 DNA follows: TGCGCCAGCAGCTCCCGTCATGGCAACACTGAAGCTTTCTTT. Its protein is CASSSRHGNTEAFF.

The rearrangement links TRBV6-1 to TRBJ2-6; perhaps TRBD1 as D (5 bases). Between the trimmed V and J ends, which lost 5 bases and 1 base, there was a span of 9 bases. The CDR3 is made up of 15 amino acids. Per the germline V gene, CDR1 is MNHNS and CDR2 is SASEGT. CDR3 residues: CASSPQGSGANVLTF. The CDR3 coding sequence is TGTGCCAGCAGTCCGCAGGGTTCTGGGGCCAACGTCCTGACTTTC.

The gene calls are TRBV6-5 and TRBJ1-1; TRBD1 matches 7 bases. Germline CDR1 is MNHEY and CDR2 is SVGAGI. Trimming at V came to 4 bases and at J to 2 bases, leaving 4 bases not matched to a gene. This CDR3 comprises 14 residues. This CDR3 reads CASSWYRGNTEAFF. The CDR3 DNA follows: TGTGCCAGCAGTTGGTACAGGGGCAACACTGAAGCTTTCTTT.

The chain employs TRBV11-2 and TRBJ2-1; the D gene is possibly TRBD2 (6 bases). The V gene's germline CDR1 is SGHAT and CDR2 FQNNGV. Trimming took off 0 bases at V and 0 bases at J, with 18 bases between the two ends. The CDR3 covers 19 residues. DNA of the CDR3: TGTGCCAGCAGCTTAGATCAGTTTAATAGCGGTAGCTCCTACAATGAGCAGTTCTTC. Protein product: CASSLDQFNSGSSYNEQFF.

The chain employs TRBV15 and TRBJ2-3; 12 bases agree with TRBD1. The V segment lost 8 bases and the J segment 6 bases; nucleotides outside the gene matches: 9. In germline, CDR1 is LNHNV, CDR2 YYDKDF (reference sequence). The CDR3 runs to 15 residues. CDR3: CATDGTGGPRDTQYF. For the CDR3, the DNA is TGTGCCACCGACGGGACAGGGGGCCCCCGGGATACGCAGTATTTT.

The gene calls are TRBV28 and TRBJ2-1; TRBD2 aligns across 9 bases. The CDR3 length is 17 residues. With 6 bases clipped from V and 6 bases from J, the junction kept 15 bases outside the gene matches. The germline V gene has CDR1 MDHEN and CDR2 SYDVKM. CDR3 region: CASSLVGGRAVGNEQFF. The CDR3 DNA sequence: TGTGCCAGCAGCCTAGTCGGCGGGAGGGCCGTTGGCAATGAGCAGTTCTTC.

This clone turned up a few times. This chain connects TRBV19 to TRBJ2-7; 7 nucleotides align to TRBD1. CDR3 length equals 15 residues. The V and J ends lost 4 bases and 2 bases, in that order; junction bases with no gene match: 8. Germline CDR1 and CDR2: LNHDA and SQIVND (reference sequence). CDR3 residues: CASSTTRDSPYEQYF. The CDR3 DNA follows: TGTGCCAGTAGTACGACCCGGGACAGCCCCTACGAGCAGTACTTC.

A single count supports this clone. The CDR3 bases are TGTGCCAGCAGCCAAACCGACAGGGGCGCCTGGAATGAGCAGTTCTTC. It codes for CASSQTDRGAWNEQFF. The V gene is TRBV11-2, the J gene TRBJ2-1; 8 bases map to TRBD1. The J segment lost 7 bases and the V segment lost 5 bases, leaving 13 bases of the junction unmatched. Germline V lookup: CDR1 SGHAT, CDR2 FQNNGV. This CDR3 has 16 residues.

The V and J genes are TRBV6-4 and TRBJ2-7, with TRBD2 matching 9 bases. With V trimmed by 1 base and J by 2 bases, 6 bases remained unmatched. Per germline, CDR1 MRHNA and CDR2 SNTAGT. The CDR3 is 16 amino acids. The CDR3 spells CASSDFPGLATYEQYF. The CDR3 nucleotides are TGTGCCAGCAGTGACTTCCCGGGACTAGCCACCTACGAGCAGTACTTC.

This clone showed up just a few times. This rearrangement joins TRBV10-3 to TRBJ1-5, with D perhaps matching TRBD1 (5 bases). Per the germline V gene, CDR1 is ENHRY and CDR2 is SYGVKD. The CDR3 runs 14 residues. Deletions cut 6 bases from V and 6 bases from J, with 15 bases between. The CDR3, as DNA: TGTGCCATCAGCAGGGAAGCGGGAGGTCAGCCCCAGCATTTT. Protein: CAISREAGGQPQHF.

The gene calls are TRBV6-1 and TRBJ2-2; D is undetermined. CDR3 length equals 17 residues. Germline assignment: CDR1 MNHNS and CDR2 SASEGT. V was shortened by 0 bases and J by 1 base, with 12 bases between the two germline ends. For the CDR3, the DNA is TGTGCCAGCAGTGAAGCGCTTGCGGATCGGAACACCGGGGAGCTGTTTTTT. Encoded protein: CASSEALADRNTGELFF.

The chain has TRBV19 and TRBJ1-5; weak D call: TRBD1 (5 bases). Per germline, CDR1 LNHDA and CDR2 SQIVND (reference sequence). The V and J ends lost 3 bases and 3 bases respectively, with 12 bases between them. There are 15 residues in the CDR3. The DNA of the CDR3 is TGTGCCAGTAGTATGTCGGCAGGGCCCAATCAGCCCCAGCATTTT. Translation gives CASSMSAGPNQPQHF.

The chain employs TRBV7-9 and TRBJ1-2, with TRBD1 matching over 9 bases. The germline gives CDR1 SEHNR, CDR2 FQNEAQ (reference sequence). V dropped 1 base and J dropped 4; count of bases not matched to a gene: 10. The CDR3 extends over 17 amino acids. CDR3 nucleotide sequence: TGTGCCAGCAGCTTAGAGTCACAGGGGGCGACCCCCTATGGCTACACCTTC. It specifies CASSLESQGATPYGYTF. Using reference TRBV7-9 and TRBJ1-2 for the parts outside the CDR3, the full variable domain is DTGVSQNPRHKITKRGQNVTFRCDPISEHNRLYWYRQTLGQGPEFLTYFQNEAQLEKSRLLSDRFSAERPKGSFSTLEIQRTEQGDSAMYLCASSLESQGATPYGYTFGSGTRLTVV.

The rearrangement joins TRBV11-2 to TRBJ1-5; 11 bases line up with TRBD1. The germline gives CDR1 SGHAT, CDR2 FQNNGV. CDR3 length equals 16 residues. J was trimmed by 6 bases and V by 1 base; bases with no gene match: 5. As DNA, the CDR3 is TGTGCCAGCAGCTTAGTTTCCGGGACAGGGGGTCAGCCCCAGCATTTT. Amino acid sequence: CASSLVSGTGGQPQHF.

V and J are TRBV4-1 and TRBJ2-3; D perhaps matches TRBD2 (7 bases). Germline CDR1 MGHRA, CDR2 YSYEKL. Trimming cost V 0 bases and J 4 bases, with 14 bases left between them. The CDR3 extends over 16 amino acids. Written as DNA, the CDR3 is TGCGCCAGCAGCCAAGAAGGGGGGAGGGGGGCAGATACGCAGTATTTT. Translating gives CASSQEGGRGADTQYF.

Only a few counts were recorded for this clone. The J gene is TRBJ1-1, the V gene TRBV27; D is unclear. Trimming took 4 bases from V and 1 from J, leaving 7 bases between them. CDR1 and CDR2 from the germline V gene are MNHEY and SMNVEV (reference sequence). This CDR3 comprises 13 residues. The CDR3 spells CASSYDWNTEAFF. The CDR3 DNA sequence: TGTGCCAGCAGTTACGACTGGAACACTGAAGCTTTCTTT.